A single sample is the source of the 11 T cell receptor beta chains below, sequenced in a study of blood T cell repertoires in COVID-19. Clones were read by immunoSEQ multiplex PCR, and TCRdb kept only the in-frame ones, dropping some. The data show 200,000 to 250,000 clones, over 80% seen once. The sample taken for sequencing was PBMCs or T cells enriched from blood (not recorded which). The origin of the receptors is a woman between 40 and 55 years old who had recovered from COVID-19.

The chain joins TRBV10-3 to TRBJ2-1; D is possibly TRBD1 (6 bases). The CDR3 length is 19 residues. The V end was cut by 4 bases, the J end by 9 bases, with 31 bases between. Germline V gene data show CDR1 as ENHRY and CDR2 as SYGVKD. The CDR3 DNA reads TGTGCCATCAGTGTAATCCTAGGGGACACCTCTGGGTTTCTCGGTGAGCAGTTCTTC. This sequence encodes CAISVILGDTSGFLGEQFF.

V and J are TRBV5-4 and TRBJ2-3, with TRBD2 identical over 13 bases. Germline V gene sequence: CDR1 SGHNT, CDR2 YYREEE (reference sequence). The CDR3 loop spans 16 amino acids. V trimming: 3 bases; J trimming: 2 bases; junction bases outside the gene matches: 3. This CDR3 is CASSSGTSGTTDTQYF. The CDR3 DNA reads as TGTGCCAGCAGCTCCGGGACTAGCGGGACCACAGATACGCAGTATTTT.

The V and J genes are TRBV3-1 (or the pseudogene TRBV3-2) and TRBJ2-1, with a tentative D call TRBD2 (5 bases). V lost 4 bases, J lost 9 bases, and 10 bases lay in between. The CDR3 covers 12 residues. Germline CDR1 reads LGHDT; CDR2 reads YNNKEL (reference sequence). The CDR3 DNA follows: TGTGCCAGCAGCCGCGGGTCTACTGAGCAGTTCTTC. This encodes CASSRGSTEQFF.

The rearrangement joins TRBV15 to TRBJ2-7; TRBD1 aligns across 12 bases. The J segment lost 6 bases and the V segment lost 2 bases, leaving 5 bases of the junction unmatched. The CDR3 runs 15 residues. CDR1 and CDR2 (germline): LNHNV, YYDKDF (reference sequence). CDR3 nucleotide sequence: TGTGCCACCAGCAGACTCGGGACAGGGGGCCTCGAGCAGTACTTC. This sequence encodes CATSRLGTGGLEQYF.

This clone showed up just a few times. The chain carries TRBV7-9 and TRBJ1-1, with D possibly TRBD1 on 5 matching bases. The CDR3 is 16 amino acids. The V and J ends lost 4 bases and 1 base respectively, with 16 bases between them. Germline lookup yields CDR1 SEHNR and CDR2 FQNEAQ (reference sequence). CDR3 loop: CASSSPLDRRNTEAFF. As DNA, the CDR3 is TGTGCCAGCAGCTCTCCTTTAGACAGAAGGAACACTGAAGCTTTCTTT.

This chain connects TRBV7-3 to TRBJ2-5; 8 positions agree with TRBD1. The CDR3 has 13 amino acids. V dropped 5 bases and J dropped 5; count of bases not matched to a gene: 4. Germline V lookup: CDR1 SGHTA, CDR2 FQGTGA. The CDR3: CASSKGQAETQYF. CDR3 DNA: TGTGCCAGCAGCAAGGGACAGGCGGAGACCCAGTACTTC.

The V gene is TRBV11-2, the J gene TRBJ2-5; TRBD1 is a possible D gene (5 bases). CDR1 is SGHAT, CDR2 FQNNGV, per germline. CDR3 size: 17 residues. V was clipped by 2 bases and J by 1 base, with 17 bases between them. The DNA for the CDR3 is TGTGCCAGCAGCTTATTAATTACAGGCTCTCTCCAAGAGACCCAGTACTTC. Its protein is CASSLLITGSLQETQYF.

The chain joins TRBV7-3 to TRBJ1-1, with 7 bases fitting TRBD1. CDR3 length: 14 amino acids. With V trimmed by 5 bases and J by 5 bases, 8 bases remained unmatched. Germline-derived CDR1 and CDR2 are SGHTA and FQGTGA. The CDR3 protein is CASSPTGRLTEAFF. For the CDR3, the DNA is TGTGCCAGCAGCCCGACAGGGCGGCTAACTGAAGCTTTCTTT.

This clone was seen once. The V call is TRBV11-3, the J call TRBJ2-3; TRBD2 aligns across 15 bases. CDR3 size: 18 residues. The germline V gene has CDR1 SGHNT and CDR2 YENEEA. V lost 5 bases to trimming and J lost 3 bases; unmatched junction nucleotides: 9. In nucleotides, the CDR3 is TGTGCCAGCAGCCCCCCCTCGGGACTAGCGGGAGGTACAGATACGCAGTATTTT. This encodes CASSPPSGLAGGTDTQYF.

This clone was seen once. This chain links TRBV6-2 or TRBV6-3 with TRBJ2-2; 9 bases fit TRBD2. Trimming removed 2 bases from V and 4 bases from J; junction bases left unmatched: 11. The germline gives CDR1 MNHEY, CDR2 SVGEGT. CDR3 size: 18 residues. The CDR3 sequence: CASSYGQLAGGRTGELFF. DNA of the CDR3: TGTGCCAGCAGTTACGGACAGTTGGCGGGAGGGCGCACCGGGGAGCTGTTTTTT.

In DNA form, the CDR3 reads TGCGCCAGCACCCCACAGGGGACGGACACTGAAGCTTTCTTT. This translates into CASTPQGTDTEAFF. This chain connects TRBV5-1 to TRBJ1-1, with TRBD1 identical over 7 bases. This CDR3 comprises 14 residues. Germline V CDR1 and CDR2: SGHRS, YFSETQ. The ends lost 6 bases at V and 3 bases at J; junction bases unmatched: 8. The full variable domain, its missing parts supplied by reference TRBV5-1 and TRBJ1-1, is KAGVTQTPRYLIKTRGQQVTLSCSPISGHRSVSWYQQTPGQGLQFLFEYFSETQRNKGNFPGRFSGRQFSNSRSEMNVSTLELGDSALYLCASTPQGTDTEAFFGQGTRLTVV.